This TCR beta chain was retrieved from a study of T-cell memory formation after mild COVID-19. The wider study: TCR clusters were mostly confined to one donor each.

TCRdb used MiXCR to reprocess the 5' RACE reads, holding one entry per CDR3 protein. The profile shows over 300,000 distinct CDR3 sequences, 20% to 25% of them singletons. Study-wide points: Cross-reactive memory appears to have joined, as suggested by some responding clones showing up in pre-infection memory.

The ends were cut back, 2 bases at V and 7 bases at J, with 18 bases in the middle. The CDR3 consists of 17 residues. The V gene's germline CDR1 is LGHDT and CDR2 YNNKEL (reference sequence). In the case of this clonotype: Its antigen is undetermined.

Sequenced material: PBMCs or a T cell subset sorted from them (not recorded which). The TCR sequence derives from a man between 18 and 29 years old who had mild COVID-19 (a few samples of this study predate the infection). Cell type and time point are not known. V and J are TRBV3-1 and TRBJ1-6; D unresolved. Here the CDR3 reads CASSQRLVGLRNSPLHF. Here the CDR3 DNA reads TGTGCCAGCAGCCAACGACTGGTAGGGTTGAGAAATTCACCCCTCCACTTT.